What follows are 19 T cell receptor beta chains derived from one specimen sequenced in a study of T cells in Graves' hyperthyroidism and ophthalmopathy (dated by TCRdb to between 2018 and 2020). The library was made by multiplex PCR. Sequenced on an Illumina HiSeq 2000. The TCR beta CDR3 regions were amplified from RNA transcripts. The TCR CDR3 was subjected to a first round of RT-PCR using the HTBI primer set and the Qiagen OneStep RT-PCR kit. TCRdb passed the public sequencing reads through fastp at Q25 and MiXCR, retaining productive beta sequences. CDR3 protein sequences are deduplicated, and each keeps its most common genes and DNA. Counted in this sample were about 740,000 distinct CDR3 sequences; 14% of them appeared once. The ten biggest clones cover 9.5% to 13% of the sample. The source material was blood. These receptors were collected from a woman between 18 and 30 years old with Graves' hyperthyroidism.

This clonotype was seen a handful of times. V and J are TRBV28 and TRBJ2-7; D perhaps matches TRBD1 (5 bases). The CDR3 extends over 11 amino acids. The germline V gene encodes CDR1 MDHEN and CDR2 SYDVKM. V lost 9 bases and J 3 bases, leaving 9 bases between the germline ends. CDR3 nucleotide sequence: TGTGCCAGTCAGGGCCTCTACGAGCAGTACTTC. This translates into CASQGLYEQYF. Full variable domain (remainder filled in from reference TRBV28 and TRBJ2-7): DVKVTQSSRYLVKRTGEKVFLECVQDMDHENMFWYRQDPGLGLRLIYFSYDVKMKEKGDIPEGYSVSREKKERFSLILESASTNQTSMYLCASQGLYEQYFGPGTRLTVT.

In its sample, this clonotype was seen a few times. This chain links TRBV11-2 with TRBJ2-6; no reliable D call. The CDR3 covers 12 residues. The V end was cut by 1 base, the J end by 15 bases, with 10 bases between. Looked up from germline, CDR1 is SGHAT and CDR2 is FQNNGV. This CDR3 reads CASSLAPQALTF. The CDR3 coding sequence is TGTGCCAGCAGCTTAGCCCCCCAAGCCCTGACTTTC.

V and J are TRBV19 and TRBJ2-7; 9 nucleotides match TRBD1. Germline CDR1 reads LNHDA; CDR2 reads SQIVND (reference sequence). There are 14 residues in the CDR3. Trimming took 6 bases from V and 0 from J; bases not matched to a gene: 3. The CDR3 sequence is CASRSTGGSYEQYF. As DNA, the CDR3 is TGTGCCAGTAGATCGACAGGGGGCTCCTACGAGCAGTACTTC. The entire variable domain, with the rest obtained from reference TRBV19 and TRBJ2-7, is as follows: DGGITQSPKYLFRKEGQNVTLSCEQNLNHDAMYWYRQDPGQGLRLIYYSQIVNDFQKGDIAEGYSVSREKKESFPLTVTSAQKNPTAFYLCASRSTGGSYEQYFGPGTRLTVT.

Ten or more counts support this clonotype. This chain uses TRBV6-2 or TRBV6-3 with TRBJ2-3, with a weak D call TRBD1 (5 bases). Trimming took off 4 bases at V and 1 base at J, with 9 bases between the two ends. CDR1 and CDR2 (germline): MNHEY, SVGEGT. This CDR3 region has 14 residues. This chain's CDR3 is CASSSWGRTDTQYF. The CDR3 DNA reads TGTGCCAGCAGTTCCTGGGGCCGCACAGATACGCAGTATTTT.

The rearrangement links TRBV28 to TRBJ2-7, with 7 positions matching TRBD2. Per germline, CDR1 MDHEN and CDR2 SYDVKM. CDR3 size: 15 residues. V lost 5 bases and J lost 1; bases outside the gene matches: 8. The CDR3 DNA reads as TGTGCCAGCAGTGGCGGGACTACCCTATCCTACGAGCAGTACTTC. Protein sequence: CASSGGTTLSYEQYF.

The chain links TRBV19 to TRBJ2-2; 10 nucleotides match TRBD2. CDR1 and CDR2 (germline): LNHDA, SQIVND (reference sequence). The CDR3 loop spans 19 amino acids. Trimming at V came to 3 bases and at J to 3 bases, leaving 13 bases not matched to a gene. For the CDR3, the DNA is TGTGCCAGTAGTATCCACAGTGAACTAGCGGGACTATACACCGGGGAGCTGTTTTTT. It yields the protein CASSIHSELAGLYTGELFF.

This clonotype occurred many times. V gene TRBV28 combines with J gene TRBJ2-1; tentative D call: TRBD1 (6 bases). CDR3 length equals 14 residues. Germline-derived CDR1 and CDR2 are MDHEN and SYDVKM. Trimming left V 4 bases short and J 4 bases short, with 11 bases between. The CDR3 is CASSYPTGYNEQFF. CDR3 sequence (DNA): TGTGCCAGCAGTTACCCGACAGGATACAATGAGCAGTTCTTC. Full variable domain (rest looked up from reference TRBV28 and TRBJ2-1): DVKVTQSSRYLVKRTGEKVFLECVQDMDHENMFWYRQDPGLGLRLIYFSYDVKMKEKGDIPEGYSVSREKKERFSLILESASTNQTSMYLCASSYPTGYNEQFFGPGTRLTVL.

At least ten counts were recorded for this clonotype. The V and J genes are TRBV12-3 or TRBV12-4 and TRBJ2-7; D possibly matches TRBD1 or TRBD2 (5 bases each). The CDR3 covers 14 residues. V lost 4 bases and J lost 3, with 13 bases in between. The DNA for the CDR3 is TGTGCCAGCAGTTCCGGGACGGTGGGCTACGAGCAGTACTTC. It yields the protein CASSSGTVGYEQYF.

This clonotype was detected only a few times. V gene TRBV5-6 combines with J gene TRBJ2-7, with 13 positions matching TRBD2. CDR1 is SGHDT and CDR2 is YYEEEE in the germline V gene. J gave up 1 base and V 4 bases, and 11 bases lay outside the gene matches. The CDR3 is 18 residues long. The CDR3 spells CASSIRTSGSGRSYEQYF. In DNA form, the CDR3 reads TGTGCCAGCAGCATTAGGACTAGCGGGAGTGGAAGGTCCTACGAGCAGTACTTC. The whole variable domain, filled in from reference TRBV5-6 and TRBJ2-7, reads DAGVTQSPTHLIKTRGQQVTLRCSPKSGHDTVSWYQQALGQGPQFIFQYYEEEERQRGNFPDRFSGHQFPNYSSELNVNALLLGDSALYLCASSIRTSGSGRSYEQYFGPGTRLTVT.

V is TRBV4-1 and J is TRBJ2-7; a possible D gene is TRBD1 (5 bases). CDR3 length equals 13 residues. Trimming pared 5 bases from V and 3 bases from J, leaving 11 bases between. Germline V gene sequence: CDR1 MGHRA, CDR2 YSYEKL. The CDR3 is CASSRWGDYEQYF. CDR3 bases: TGCGCCAGCAGCAGATGGGGCGACTACGAGCAGTACTTC.

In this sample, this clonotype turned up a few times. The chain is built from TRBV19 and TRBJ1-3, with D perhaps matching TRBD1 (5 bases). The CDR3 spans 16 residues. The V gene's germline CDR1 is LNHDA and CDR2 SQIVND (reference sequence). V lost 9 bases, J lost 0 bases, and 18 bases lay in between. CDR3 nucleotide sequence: TGTGCCAGCGATGGAAGGGGCCCCAGCTCTGGAAACACCATATATTTT. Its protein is CASDGRGPSSGNTIYF.

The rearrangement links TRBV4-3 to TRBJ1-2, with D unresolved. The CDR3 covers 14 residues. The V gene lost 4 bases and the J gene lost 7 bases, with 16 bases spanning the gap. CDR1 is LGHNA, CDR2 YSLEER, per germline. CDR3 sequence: CASSPRELFGGYTF. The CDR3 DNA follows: TGCGCCAGCAGCCCTAGGGAATTATTCGGTGGCTACACCTTC.

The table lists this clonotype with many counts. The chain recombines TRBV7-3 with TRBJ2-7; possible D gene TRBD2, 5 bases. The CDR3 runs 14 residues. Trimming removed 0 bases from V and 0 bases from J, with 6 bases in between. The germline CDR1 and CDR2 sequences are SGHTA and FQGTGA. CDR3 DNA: TGTGCCAGCAGCTTAACCGGGGACTCCTACGAGCAGTACTTC. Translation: CASSLTGDSYEQYF.

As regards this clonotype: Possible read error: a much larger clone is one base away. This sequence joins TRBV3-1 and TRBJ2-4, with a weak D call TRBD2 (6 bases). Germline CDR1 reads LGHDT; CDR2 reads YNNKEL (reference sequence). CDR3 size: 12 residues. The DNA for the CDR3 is TGTGTCAGCAGCTCGACTAGAAACATTCAGTACTTC. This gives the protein CVSSSTRNIQYF.

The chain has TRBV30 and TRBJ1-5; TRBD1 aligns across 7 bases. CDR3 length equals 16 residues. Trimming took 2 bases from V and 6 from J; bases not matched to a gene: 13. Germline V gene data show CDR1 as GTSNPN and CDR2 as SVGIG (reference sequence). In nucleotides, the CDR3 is TGTGCCTGGAGTCCCCTTGCTACAGGGGACGGTCAGCCCCAGCATTTT. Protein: CAWSPLATGDGQPQHF.

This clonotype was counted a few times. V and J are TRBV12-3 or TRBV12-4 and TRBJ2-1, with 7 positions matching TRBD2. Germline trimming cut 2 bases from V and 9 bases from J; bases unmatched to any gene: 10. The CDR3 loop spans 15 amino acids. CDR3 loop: CASSLSSGLGPEQFF. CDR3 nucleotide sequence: TGTGCCAGCAGTTTATCTAGCGGTCTTGGTCCTGAGCAGTTCTTC.

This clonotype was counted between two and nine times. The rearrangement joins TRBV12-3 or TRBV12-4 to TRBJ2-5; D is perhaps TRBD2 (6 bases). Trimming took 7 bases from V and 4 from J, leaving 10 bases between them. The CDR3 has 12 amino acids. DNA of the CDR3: TGTGCCAGCAAAAGGCGGGGAGAGACCCAGTACTTC. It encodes CASKRRGETQYF.

CDR3: CASSQKARNEQFF. The CDR3 DNA reads TGTGCCAGCAGCCAAAAGGCCCGGAATGAGCAGTTCTTC. The genes are TRBV7-9 and TRBJ2-1; no clear D. V gave up 5 bases and J gave up 7 bases, with 12 bases separating them. Germline loops: CDR1 SEHNR, CDR2 FQNEAQ (reference sequence). This CDR3 spans 13 amino acids. Variable domain in full (rest from reference TRBV7-9 and TRBJ2-1): DTGVSQNPRHKITKRGQNVTFRCDPISEHNRLYWYRQTLGQGPEFLTYFQNEAQLEKSRLLSDRFSAERPKGSFSTLEIQRTEQGDSAMYLCASSQKARNEQFFGPGTRLTVL.

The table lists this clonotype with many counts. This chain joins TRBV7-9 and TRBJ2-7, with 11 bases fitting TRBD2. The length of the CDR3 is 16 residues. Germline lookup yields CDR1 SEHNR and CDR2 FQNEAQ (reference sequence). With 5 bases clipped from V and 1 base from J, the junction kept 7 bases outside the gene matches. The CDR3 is CASSRKLAGVSYEQYF. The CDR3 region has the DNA TGTGCCAGCAGCCGAAAACTAGCGGGGGTTTCCTACGAGCAGTACTTC.